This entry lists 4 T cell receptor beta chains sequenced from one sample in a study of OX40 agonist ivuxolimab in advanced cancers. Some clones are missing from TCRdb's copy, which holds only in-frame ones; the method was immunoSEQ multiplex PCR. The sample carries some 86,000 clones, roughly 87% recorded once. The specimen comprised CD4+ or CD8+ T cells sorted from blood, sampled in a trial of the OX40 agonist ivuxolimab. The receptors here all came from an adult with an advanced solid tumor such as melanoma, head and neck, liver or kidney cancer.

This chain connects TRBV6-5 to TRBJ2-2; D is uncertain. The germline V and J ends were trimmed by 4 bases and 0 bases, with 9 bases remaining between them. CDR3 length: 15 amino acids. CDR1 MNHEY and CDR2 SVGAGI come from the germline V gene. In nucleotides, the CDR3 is TGTGCCAGCAGTTCCTGGAACACGAACACCGGGGAGCTGTTTTTT. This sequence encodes CASSSWNTNTGELFF.

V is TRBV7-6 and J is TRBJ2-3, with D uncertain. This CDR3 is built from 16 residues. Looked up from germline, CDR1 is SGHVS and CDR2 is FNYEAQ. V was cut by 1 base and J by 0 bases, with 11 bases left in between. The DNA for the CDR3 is TGTGCCAGCAGCTTAGTAGGCGGACGGAGCACAGATACGCAGTATTTT. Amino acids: CASSLVGGRSTDTQYF.

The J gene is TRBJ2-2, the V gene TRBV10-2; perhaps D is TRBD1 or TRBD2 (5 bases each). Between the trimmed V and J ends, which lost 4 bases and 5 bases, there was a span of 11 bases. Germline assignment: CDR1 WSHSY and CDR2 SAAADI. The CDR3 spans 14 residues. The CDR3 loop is CASSGGARTGELFF. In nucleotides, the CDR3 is TGCGCCAGCAGTGGAGGGGCTCGGACCGGGGAGCTGTTTTTT.

CDR3 sequence reads: CATSRGLVTEQYF. CDR3 nucleotide sequence: TGTGCCACCAGCAGAGGACTAGTAACCGAGCAGTACTTC. The chain is built from TRBV15 and TRBJ2-7, with D possibly TRBD2 on 6 matching bases. V lost 1 base and J lost 6, with 10 bases in between. The CDR3 has 13 amino acids. The germline V gene has CDR1 LNHNV and CDR2 YYDKDF (reference sequence). Complete variable domain (other parts from reference TRBV15 and TRBJ2-7): DAMVIQNPRYQVTQFGKPVTLSCSQTLNHNVMYWYQQKSSQAPKLLFHYYDKDFNNEADTPDNFQSRRPNTSFCFLDIRSPGLGDTAMYLCATSRGLVTEQYFGPGTRLTVT.